These 29 T cell receptor beta chains were sequenced from one sample in a study of blood T cell repertoires in COVID-19. Generated by immunoSEQ multiplex PCR, the TCRdb table keeps only in-frame clones and is missing some. The sample carries 350,000 to 500,000 clones, about 90% recorded once. What was sequenced was peripheral blood. Every receptor here comes from a young man with COVID-19, enrolled during active disease.

As regards this clone: The sample has other DNA sequences that encode this CDR3 too. CDR3 in DNA: TGTGCCAGTAACCACGACAGGTCATCCTACAATGAGCAGTTCTTC. Translating it yields CASNHDRSSYNEQFF. The rearrangement joins TRBV19 to TRBJ2-1; D may be TRBD1 (6 bases). The V gene lost 7 bases and the J gene lost 1 base, with 14 bases spanning the gap. This CDR3 has 15 residues. Looked up from germline, CDR1 is LNHDA and CDR2 is SQIVND (reference sequence).

Only one count was recorded for this clone. The rearrangement joins TRBV27 to TRBJ2-3, with a possible D match to TRBD2 (5 bases). The CDR3 covers 15 residues. V was shortened by 3 bases and J by 1 base, with 11 bases between the two germline ends. The germline CDR1 and CDR2 sequences are MNHEY and SMNVEV (reference sequence). CDR3 loop: CASSFIGGGTDTQYF. The CDR3 nucleotides read TGTGCCAGCAGTTTCATCGGAGGCGGCACAGATACGCAGTATTTT.

The chain combines TRBV15 with TRBJ2-2; 8 nucleotides agree with TRBD1. The ends lost 0 bases at V and 4 bases at J; junction bases unmatched: 1. Germline CDR1 LNHNV, CDR2 YYDKDF (reference sequence). This CDR3 has 15 amino acids. The CDR3 spells CATSRDRGRTGELFF. The CDR3 nucleotides read TGTGCCACCAGCAGAGACAGGGGGCGCACCGGGGAGCTGTTTTTT.

The genes are TRBV4-1 and TRBJ2-7; TRBD2 matches at 9 bases. Germline-derived CDR1 and CDR2 are MGHRA and YSYEKL. CDR3 length equals 15 residues. Trimming at V came to 3 bases and at J to 3 bases, leaving 6 bases not matched to a gene. The CDR3 DNA is TGCGCCAGCAGCCACGAACTAGCGGGTAGCTACGAGCAGTACTTC. Encoded protein: CASSHELAGSYEQYF.

The chain carries TRBV12-3 or TRBV12-4 and TRBJ1-3; D is unclear. The CDR3 spans 12 residues. Trimming left V 3 bases short and J 4 bases short, with 4 bases between. CDR3 nucleotides: TGTGCCAGCAGTTTGCTAGGAAACACCATATATTTT. Its translation is CASSLLGNTIYF.

This rearrangement joins TRBV19 to TRBJ1-3; TRBD1 agrees at 12 bases. The V segment lost 6 bases and the J segment 4 bases; nucleotides outside the gene matches: 10. Looked up from germline, CDR1 is LNHDA and CDR2 is SQIVND (reference sequence). This CDR3 has 17 residues. CDR3 nucleotide sequence: TGTGCCAGTAGCCGCGTTGGGACAGGGGGCATGGGAAACACCATATATTTT. The encoded protein is CASSRVGTGGMGNTIYF.

The rearrangement uses TRBV5-1 and TRBJ1-5; tentatively, D is TRBD1 (5 bases). The CDR3 length is 15 residues. Trimming stripped 2 bases from V and 6 bases from J, with 15 bases between. Per the germline V gene, CDR1 is SGHRS and CDR2 is YFSETQ. CDR3 nucleotide sequence: TGCGCCAGCAGCTTAAATTCAGGGTTTGGTCAGCCCCAGCATTTT. It specifies CASSLNSGFGQPQHF. The variable domain in full, with the rest retrieved from reference TRBV5-1 and TRBJ1-5, is KAGVTQTPRYLIKTRGQQVTLSCSPISGHRSVSWYQQTPGQGLQFLFEYFSETQRNKGNFPGRFSGRQFSNSRSEMNVSTLELGDSALYLCASSLNSGFGQPQHFGDGTRLSIL.

This clone appeared a single time. This CDR3 is CASSDTYGYTF. DNA for the CDR3: TGTGCCAGCAGTGACACTTATGGCTACACCTTC. The chain links TRBV14 to TRBJ1-2; D ambiguous. V was clipped by 6 bases and J by 5 bases, with 7 bases between them. Germline V gene data show CDR1 as SGHDN and CDR2 as FVKESK. The CDR3 consists of 11 residues.

This chain joins TRBV2 and TRBJ1-4; 7 bases align to TRBD1. Germline V lookup: CDR1 SNHLY, CDR2 FYNNEI. V was clipped by 2 bases and J by 7 bases; unmatched bases: 4. This CDR3 comprises 14 residues. The CDR3 nucleotides are TGTGCCAGCAGTGAAATGGGACAGAGTGAAAAACTGTTTTTT. It translates to CASSEMGQSEKLFF.

The chain uses TRBV2 and TRBJ1-5; a possible D gene is TRBD1 (6 bases). Germline assignment: CDR1 SNHLY and CDR2 FYNNEI. V was pared by 8 bases and J by 4 bases, with 12 bases between. This CDR3 contains 13 residues. The CDR3 reads CASDTGSNQPQHF. The CDR3 DNA sequence: TGTGCCAGCGACACAGGGTCTAATCAGCCCCAGCATTTT.

The J gene is TRBJ2-3, the V gene TRBV7-9; 8 positions agree with TRBD1. With V trimmed by 10 bases and J by 4 bases, 7 bases remained unmatched. This CDR3 has 13 amino acids. CDR1 SEHNR and CDR2 FQNEAQ come from the germline V gene (reference sequence). The CDR3 DNA reads as TGTGCCACCACGCCAGGGGGCGCAGATACGCAGTATTTT. It specifies CATTPGGADTQYF.

The chain links TRBV7-9 to TRBJ1-3, with D possibly matching TRBD1 (6 bases). V was pared by 6 bases and J by 4 bases, with 13 bases between. Germline assignment: CDR1 SEHNR and CDR2 FQNEAQ (reference sequence). This CDR3 is 14 amino acids long. This CDR3 reads CASRPGVTGNTIYF. The CDR3 DNA reads TGTGCCAGCAGACCAGGGGTTACGGGAAACACCATATATTTT.

The chain couples TRBV4-2 to TRBJ2-1; a weak D match, TRBD2 (5 bases). The CDR3 consists of 18 residues. Germline-derived CDR1 and CDR2 are LGHNA and YNFKEQ. V was pared by 1 base and J by 0 bases, with 16 bases between. CDR3 nucleotide sequence: TGTGCCAGCAGCCAAGTGGAGGTGCTGTACAGCTCCTACAATGAGCAGTTCTTC. Its translation: CASSQVEVLYSSYNEQFF.

This clone was seen once. The rearrangement uses TRBV6-5 and TRBJ1-2; unclear D gene. The CDR3 spans 15 residues. Trimming removed 2 bases from V and 4 bases from J, with 14 bases in between. In germline, CDR1 is MNHEY, CDR2 SVGAGI. The CDR3 nucleotides read TGTGCCAGCAGTTACGACGCGTCGAGGGCCTATGGCTACACCTTC. Amino acids: CASSYDASRAYGYTF.

This chain joins TRBV5-1 and TRBJ1-1; D might be TRBD1 (6 bases). The germline V gene has CDR1 SGHRS and CDR2 YFSETQ. This CDR3 region has 13 residues. V was trimmed by 3 bases and J by 1 base, leaving 7 bases between them. The CDR3 loop reads CASSSGANTEAFF. The CDR3 DNA reads TGCGCCAGCAGCTCAGGGGCGAACACTGAAGCTTTCTTT. The whole variable domain, filled in from reference TRBV5-1 and TRBJ1-1, reads KAGVTQTPRYLIKTRGQQVTLSCSPISGHRSVSWYQQTPGQGLQFLFEYFSETQRNKGNFPGRFSGRQFSNSRSEMNVSTLELGDSALYLCASSSGANTEAFFGQGTRLTVV.

This chain links TRBV11-3 with TRBJ1-2; a possible D gene is TRBD1 (5 bases). The germline gives CDR1 SGHNT, CDR2 YENEEA. The CDR3 spans 16 residues. The V end lost 2 bases, the J end lost 1 base, and 14 bases lay between the germline ends. CDR3: CASSLNGGRGNYGYTF. The DNA for the CDR3 is TGTGCCAGCAGCTTAAACGGTGGAAGGGGTAACTATGGCTACACCTTC. Full variable domain (rest looked up from reference TRBV11-3 and TRBJ1-2): EAGVVQSPRYKIIEKKQPVAFWCNPISGHNTLYWYLQNLGQGPELLIRYENEEAVDDSQLPKDRFSAERLKGVDSTLKIQPAELGDSAVYLCASSLNGGRGNYGYTFGSGTRLTVV.

V is TRBV5-8 and J is TRBJ2-7; possible D gene TRBD2, 5 bases. The germline CDR1 and CDR2 sequences are SGHTS and YDEGEE. V lost 1 base to trimming and J lost 9 bases, with 11 bases between them. The length of the CDR3 is 12 residues. CDR3 sequence (DNA): TGTGCCAGCAGCTTGCCGGACTTTTCGCAGTACTTC. Its protein is CASSLPDFSQYF.

The gene calls are TRBV28 and TRBJ2-5; 8 nucleotides line up with TRBD2. With 2 bases clipped from V and 5 bases from J, the junction kept 7 bases outside the gene matches. This CDR3 is 15 amino acids long. In germline, CDR1 is MDHEN, CDR2 SYDVKM. The CDR3 here is CASSLELAEWETQYF. In DNA form, the CDR3 reads TGTGCCAGCAGTTTAGAACTAGCGGAATGGGAGACCCAGTACTTC.

V usage is TRBV25-1 and J usage is TRBJ2-7, with unresolved D. The CDR3 covers 11 residues. V gave up 5 bases and J gave up 4 bases, with 6 bases separating them. Germline lookup yields CDR1 MGHDK and CDR2 SYGVNS. CDR3 region: CASSPLYEQYF. CDR3 nucleotide sequence: TGTGCCAGCAGTCCTTTATACGAGCAGTACTTC.

CDR3 protein: CASSGNRVEKPQHF. DNA for the CDR3: TGTGCCAGCAGCGGGAACAGGGTGGAGAAGCCCCAGCATTTT. The V and J genes are TRBV7-8 and TRBJ1-5; D is perhaps TRBD1 (6 bases). The CDR3 covers 14 residues. Germline V gene sequence: CDR1 SGHVS, CDR2 FQNEAQ. The V and J ends lost 5 bases and 8 bases respectively, with 16 bases between them.

This chain connects TRBV24-1 to TRBJ1-1; weak D call: TRBD1 (5 bases). V was shortened by 5 bases and J by 6 bases, with 9 bases between the two germline ends. Per germline, CDR1 KGHDR and CDR2 SFDVKD. This CDR3 spans 12 amino acids. The CDR3 is CATSAAGPEAFF. CDR3 nucleotide sequence: TGTGCCACCAGTGCAGCAGGGCCTGAAGCTTTCTTT.

The V call is TRBV2, the J call TRBJ1-1; 8 bases are a match to TRBD1. The CDR3 has 11 residues. Germline CDR1 and CDR2: SNHLY and FYNNEI. The trim removed 11 bases at V and 11 bases at J, leaving 10 bases unmatched. The CDR3 DNA is TGTGCCTCCTCGGACAGGGATACGGCTTTCTTT. This translates into CASSDRDTAFF.

V gene TRBV5-1 combines with J gene TRBJ2-7; TRBD1 aligns across 8 bases. J gave up 2 bases and V 5 bases, and 9 bases lay outside the gene matches. Germline lookup yields CDR1 SGHRS and CDR2 YFSETQ. The CDR3 length is 15 residues. In DNA, the CDR3 is TGCGCCAGCAGATTCGTCCTACAGGGGGCCTACGAGCAGTACTTC. It is translated as CASRFVLQGAYEQYF.

The chain has TRBV25-1 and TRBJ1-1; D is uncertain. Germline V gene lookup returns CDR1 MGHDK and CDR2 SYGVNS. The CDR3 totals 14 residues. V gave up 3 bases and J gave up 1 base, with 9 bases separating them. CDR3 nucleotide sequence: TGTGCCAGCAGTGAGGGAGTTTGGAACACTGAAGCTTTCTTT. Amino acid sequence: CASSEGVWNTEAFF.

This chain connects TRBV28 to TRBJ2-7; TRBD2 agrees at 8 bases. The CDR3 runs to 14 residues. The ends lost 6 bases at V and 6 bases at J; junction bases unmatched: 10. Per germline, CDR1 MDHEN and CDR2 SYDVKM. The CDR3 loop is CASSGRGLASEQYF. The CDR3 DNA reads as TGTGCCAGCAGCGGGCGCGGACTAGCAAGCGAGCAGTACTTC. Based on the CDR3 plus reference TRBV28 and TRBJ2-7, the full variable domain is DVKVTQSSRYLVKRTGEKVFLECVQDMDHENMFWYRQDPGLGLRLIYFSYDVKMKEKGDIPEGYSVSREKKERFSLILESASTNQTSMYLCASSGRGLASEQYFGPGTRLTVT.

This chain uses TRBV3-1 (or the pseudogene TRBV3-2) with TRBJ2-5; possibly TRBD1 for D (5 bases). This CDR3 is 14 amino acids long. The V and J ends lost 4 bases and 2 bases respectively, with 11 bases between them. CDR1 LGHDT and CDR2 YNNKEL come from the germline V gene (reference sequence). The CDR3 here is CASSPWTSQETQYF. The CDR3 bases are TGTGCCAGCAGCCCATGGACAAGTCAAGAGACCCAGTACTTC.

The chain couples TRBV24-1 to TRBJ2-1, with 7 bases that match TRBD1. V shed 7 bases, J shed 7 bases, and the junction held 3 bases outside the gene matches. The V gene's germline CDR1 is KGHDR and CDR2 SFDVKD. CDR3 size: 12 residues. The CDR3 DNA follows: TGTGCCACCAGGACAGGGCATAATGAGCAGTTCTTC. Translation gives CATRTGHNEQFF.

The V and J genes are TRBV7-9 and TRBJ1-1, with no clear D. The CDR3 runs to 13 residues. V was cut by 4 bases and J by 0 bases, with 6 bases left in between. CDR1 is SEHNR and CDR2 is FQNEAQ in the germline V gene (reference sequence). The CDR3, as DNA: TGTGCCAGCAGCTCTAGAATGAACACTGAAGCTTTCTTT. Its translation: CASSSRMNTEAFF.

The chain employs TRBV5-1 and TRBJ2-7; TRBD2 might be the D (7 bases). V lost 7 bases to trimming and J lost 1 base, with 18 bases between them. Germline V CDR1 and CDR2: SGHRS, YFSETQ. This CDR3 has 15 residues. CDR3 residues: CASAWGGLASYEQYF. CDR3 nucleotide sequence: TGCGCCAGCGCCTGGGGGGGGCTGGCTTCCTACGAGCAGTACTTC.